What follows are 28 T cell receptor beta chains derived from one specimen sequenced in a study of T-cell memory formation after mild COVID-19. TCRdb itself ran the 5' RACE reads through MiXCR, one entry per CDR3 protein. The table includes around 510,000 distinct CDR3 sequences, roughly a fifth detected once. Sequencing was done on a sample of PBMCs or a T cell subset sorted from them (not recorded which). The receptors here all came from an adult woman who had mild COVID-19 (a few samples of this study predate the infection). Cell type and time point are not known.

This clonotype has just a few counts. The chain recombines TRBV7-2 with TRBJ1-2; TRBD1 matches at 9 bases. CDR3 length: 20 residues. Germline CDR1 and CDR2: SGHTA and FQGNSA. Losses at the gene ends were 5 bases for V and 3 bases for J; bases not matched to a gene: 22. The CDR3 loop reads CASSPKIRSRTGTGYYGYTF. The CDR3 coding sequence is TGTGCCAGCAGCCCGAAAATAAGATCGAGAACCGGGACAGGGTACTATGGCTACACCTTC. Filled out from reference TRBV7-2 and TRBJ1-2, the complete variable domain reads GAGVSQSPSNKVTEKGKDVELRCDPISGHTALYWYRQSLGQGLEFLIYFQGNSAPDKSGLPSDRFSAERTGGSVSTLTIQRTQQEDSAVYLCASSPKIRSRTGTGYYGYTFGSGTRLTVV.

The gene calls are TRBV24-1 and TRBJ2-5, with TRBD1 identical over 7 bases. Losses at the gene ends were 0 bases for V and 5 bases for J; bases not matched to a gene: 5. Germline V CDR1 and CDR2: KGHDR, SFDVKD. CDR3 length: 15 residues. CDR3 DNA sequence: TGTGCCACCAGTGATTTGAAGGGGGCGAGGGAGACCCAGTACTTC. Its translation: CATSDLKGARETQYF.

This clonotype was observed many times. The CDR3 loop reads CASSPGPNYGYTF. CDR3 DNA: TGTGCCAGCAGCCCAGGACCAAACTATGGCTACACCTTC. The V call is TRBV12-3 or TRBV12-4, the J call TRBJ1-2; D is uncertain. The germline V and J ends were trimmed by 6 bases and 2 bases, with 10 bases remaining between them. This CDR3 is built from 13 residues.

The table lists this clonotype with a few counts. This rearrangement joins TRBV3-1 to TRBJ2-7; 8 bases are shared with TRBD1. The V gene's germline CDR1 is LGHDT and CDR2 YNNKEL (reference sequence). The CDR3 consists of 15 residues. The V segment lost 6 bases and the J segment 5 bases; nucleotides outside the gene matches: 12. CDR3 sequence reads: CASREEGQGHHEQYF. The CDR3 nucleotides are TGTGCCAGCAGGGAGGAAGGACAGGGCCACCACGAGCAGTACTTC.

This chain links TRBV24-1 with TRBJ1-5; 9 bases map to TRBD1. From germline, CDR1 is KGHDR and CDR2 SFDVKD. The CDR3 spans 17 residues. Losses at the gene ends were 2 bases for V and 7 bases for J; bases not matched to a gene: 11. For the CDR3, the DNA is TGTGCCACCAGTGATTCCCGACGGACAGGGGCAAGCCAGCCCCAGCATTTT. Translated, it gives CATSDSRRTGASQPQHF.

The rearrangement uses TRBV5-1 and TRBJ2-1; D call uncertain. Germline CDR1 SGHRS, CDR2 YFSETQ. CDR3 length: 14 residues. The germline V and J ends were trimmed by 4 bases and 5 bases, with 13 bases remaining between them. CDR3 sequence (DNA): TGCGCCAGCAGCCTGGGATGGCTCAACAATGAGCAGTTCTTC. Translated, it gives CASSLGWLNNEQFF.

The chain is built from TRBV20-1 and TRBJ2-2; 11 positions match TRBD2. V was clipped by 1 base and J by 0 bases; unmatched bases: 7. Germline CDR1 reads DFQATT; CDR2 reads SNEGSKA (reference sequence). The CDR3 extends over 18 amino acids. The CDR3 sequence: CSARVGLAGGSNTGELFF. In nucleotides, the CDR3 is TGCAGTGCTAGAGTAGGCCTAGCGGGGGGTTCGAACACCGGGGAGCTGTTTTTT.

The sample holds many counts of this clonotype. J is TRBJ2-2 and V is TRBV20-1, with a possible D match to TRBD1 (5 bases). The CDR3 has 15 residues. CDR1 is DFQATT and CDR2 is SNEGSKA in the germline V gene (reference sequence). Trimming took off 1 base at V and 2 bases at J, with 11 bases between the two ends. The CDR3 DNA follows: TGCAGTGCTAGAGGAGACAGCCACAACACCGGGGAGCTGTTTTTT. It specifies CSARGDSHNTGELFF.

The CDR3 bases are TGTGCCAGCAGTACATCGTGGCCGGACGATCAGGGGAGGAATGGCTACACCTTC. This translates into CASSTSWPDDQGRNGYTF. V is TRBV6-5 and J is TRBJ1-2, with D possibly being TRBD1 (6 bases). From germline, CDR1 is MNHEY and CDR2 SVGAGI. Trimming took off 5 bases at V and 6 bases at J, with 28 bases between the two ends. This CDR3 region has 18 residues.

This clonotype has only a few counts. The chain joins TRBV4-1 to TRBJ2-4; D possibly corresponds to TRBD2 (6 bases). The CDR3 is made up of 15 amino acids. CDR1 and CDR2 (germline): MGHRA, YSYEKL. V was clipped by 0 bases and J by 8 bases, with 14 bases between them. Here the CDR3 reads CASSQETRGWDIQYF. The DNA of the CDR3 is TGCGCCAGCAGCCAAGAGACTAGGGGTTGGGACATTCAGTACTTC.

The V gene is TRBV28, the J gene TRBJ2-3, with D possibly being TRBD1 (6 bases). CDR3 length: 16 residues. In germline, CDR1 is MDHEN, CDR2 SYDVKM. With 4 bases removed from V and 1 base from J, the gap between germline ends came to 15 bases. The CDR3 DNA sequence: TGTGCCAGCAGTTGGGTACAGGGCCCCGGCACAGATACGCAGTATTTT. This codes for CASSWVQGPGTDTQYF.

This clonotype was detected many times. The chain couples TRBV20-1 to TRBJ2-7; unclear D gene. The V end was cut by 4 bases, the J end by 5 bases, with 18 bases between. The CDR3 has 14 amino acids. Looked up from germline, CDR1 is DFQATT and CDR2 is SNEGSKA (reference sequence). The CDR3 spells CSATKSSSYHEQYF. The CDR3 DNA reads TGCAGTGCTACAAAGAGCTCCTCCTATCACGAGCAGTACTTC.

This clonotype was counted between two and nine times. This chain connects TRBV5-5 to TRBJ2-4; no clear D. CDR3 size: 12 residues. Germline values: CDR1 SGHKS, CDR2 YYEKEE (reference sequence). V lost 0 bases, J lost 7 bases, and 5 bases lay in between. The CDR3, as DNA: TGTGCCAGCAGCTTGGTCGGTAACATTCAGTACTTC. This translates into CASSLVGNIQYF. Filled out from reference TRBV5-5 and TRBJ2-4, the complete variable domain reads DAGVTQSPTHLIKTRGQQVTLRCSPISGHKSVSWYQQVLGQGPQFIFQYYEKEERGRGNFPDRFSARQFPNYSSELNVNALLLGDSALYLCASSLVGNIQYFGAGTRLSVL.

This clonotype has a handful of counts. The chain combines TRBV9 with TRBJ2-1; 11 bases map to TRBD2. V was clipped by 0 bases and J by 5 bases; unmatched bases: 7. This CDR3 is 17 amino acids long. Germline V gene lookup returns CDR1 SGDLS and CDR2 YYNGEE. The CDR3 loop is CASSVDLAGGRNNEQFF. The CDR3 region has the DNA TGTGCCAGCAGCGTAGATCTAGCGGGGGGCCGAAACAATGAGCAGTTCTTC.

A few counts support this clonotype. The chain links TRBV27 to TRBJ2-7, with TRBD2 identical over 10 bases. This CDR3 has 15 residues. Germline V gene lookup returns CDR1 MNHEY and CDR2 SMNVEV (reference sequence). The V and J ends lost 6 bases and 6 bases, in that order; junction bases with no gene match: 11. DNA of the CDR3: TGTGCCAGCAGCCCCACTAGCGGGACTCCTAGCGAGCAGTACTTC. Translation gives CASSPTSGTPSEQYF.

Many counts were recorded for this clonotype. CDR3 in DNA: TGCAGTGCTAGAGTTGATTGGGGGCGCGGGGACACAGATACGCAGTATTTT. Encoded protein: CSARVDWGRGDTDTQYF. The rearrangement uses TRBV20-1 and TRBJ2-3; D may be TRBD1 or TRBD2 (6 bases each). CDR1 DFQATT and CDR2 SNEGSKA come from the germline V gene (reference sequence). The CDR3 length is 17 residues. The V and J ends lost 1 base and 2 bases respectively, with 19 bases between them.

This chain connects TRBV28 to TRBJ1-1; maybe TRBD1 (6 bases). CDR1 and CDR2 from the germline V gene are MDHEN and SYDVKM. Trimming took off 7 bases at V and 4 bases at J, with 16 bases between the two ends. The CDR3 runs 14 residues. The CDR3 spells CASKSGGASTEAFF. The CDR3 region has the DNA TGTGCCAGCAAATCCGGGGGGGCTTCCACTGAAGCTTTCTTT.

The gene calls are TRBV6-1 and TRBJ1-1, with D perhaps matching TRBD1 (6 bases). CDR3 length: 15 residues. V shed 6 bases and J shed 6 bases, with 20 bases lying between them. Germline lookup yields CDR1 MNHNS and CDR2 SASEGT. The CDR3 bases are TGTGCCAGCAGAAGGCTTCCGGGACAAACTTCTGAAGCTTTCTTT. This translates into CASRRLPGQTSEAFF.

In its sample, this clonotype was seen a few times. This chain connects TRBV6-2 or TRBV6-3 to TRBJ1-1, with 7 nucleotides matching TRBD1. J was trimmed by 4 bases and V by 6 bases; bases with no gene match: 2. CDR1 and CDR2 from the germline V gene are MNHEY and SVGEGT. The CDR3 totals 12 residues. The CDR3 loop reads CASRTGATEAFF. In DNA form, the CDR3 reads TGTGCCAGCAGAACAGGGGCCACTGAAGCTTTCTTT.

This chain uses TRBV5-5 with TRBJ2-7; a possible D gene is TRBD2 (7 bases). Germline-derived CDR1 and CDR2 are SGHKS and YYEKEE (reference sequence). The CDR3 consists of 16 residues. Trimming removed 0 bases from V and 4 bases from J, with 17 bases in between. CDR3 nucleotides: TGTGCCAGCAGCTTGGCCTTAGGGGGGGCGCGGTACGAGCAGTACTTC. Translating gives CASSLALGGARYEQYF.

The CDR3 spells CAWGLYGYTF. The DNA of the CDR3 is TGTGCCTGGGGGCTCTATGGCTACACCTTC. J is TRBJ1-2 and V is TRBV30; D unclear. Germline V gives CDR1 GTSNPN, CDR2 SVGIG (reference sequence). The V gene lost 5 bases and the J gene lost 4 bases, with 5 bases spanning the gap. The CDR3 is 10 amino acids.

As for this clonotype: At one end the junction does not follow the germline gene, possibly because of a read error. The chain uses TRBV11-3 and TRBJ1-6, with unresolved D. The germline gives CDR1 SGHNT, CDR2 YENEEA. The CDR3 contains 12 residues. The chain's CDR3 is CASSFRVSTLHF. The CDR3 nucleotides read TGTGCCAGCAGCTTCAGAGTTTCAACCCTCCACTTT.

This rearrangement joins TRBV14 to TRBJ1-1; D uncertain. Per the germline V gene, CDR1 is SGHDN and CDR2 is FVKESK. V shed 4 bases and J shed 4 bases, with 16 bases lying between them. The CDR3 is 15 amino acids. As DNA, the CDR3 is TGTGCCAGCAGCCCCTCCGGCCGAGGCCGCACTGAAGCTTTCTTT. This encodes CASSPSGRGRTEAFF.

The chain links TRBV6-5 to TRBJ2-5, with 13 bases fitting TRBD2. Germline loops: CDR1 MNHEY, CDR2 SVGAGI. The CDR3 extends over 16 amino acids. V gave up 7 bases and J gave up 3 bases; unmatched junction bases: 8. The CDR3 nucleotides read TGTGCCAGCACCTCAGCCGGACTAGCGGGGGAAGAGACCCAGTACTTC. Its protein product is CASTSAGLAGEETQYF.

In this sample, this clonotype turned up many times. The CDR3 nucleotides read TGCAGTGCTAAGACGACTAGCAATCAGCCCCAGCATTTT. Amino acids: CSAKTTSNQPQHF. The V call is TRBV20-1, the J call TRBJ1-5; D unclear. The CDR3 spans 13 residues. The germline CDR1 and CDR2 sequences are DFQATT and SNEGSKA (reference sequence). V gave up 4 bases and J gave up 0 bases, with 7 bases separating them.

This chain uses TRBV27 with TRBJ1-2; D is uncertain. The CDR3 extends over 15 amino acids. Germline V gene lookup returns CDR1 MNHEY and CDR2 SMNVEV (reference sequence). Trimming took 0 bases from V and 1 from J, leaving 9 bases between them. CDR3 amino acids: CASSLSGSFNYGYTF. CDR3 DNA sequence: TGTGCCAGCAGTTTATCGGGCAGCTTTAACTATGGCTACACCTTC.

In this sample, this clonotype turned up a few times. This chain joins TRBV4-1 and TRBJ2-2; D is possibly TRBD1 (5 bases). CDR1 and CDR2 from the germline V gene are MGHRA and YSYEKL. The CDR3 sequence is 17 residues long. V was trimmed by 4 bases and J by 8 bases, leaving 23 bases between them. The CDR3 nucleotides read TGCGCCAGCAGCCTCCCCCCGAGACAGCTCTTCCCGGGGGAGCTGTTTTTT. Translation: CASSLPPRQLFPGELFF.

The genes are TRBV29-1 and TRBJ2-7; D is perhaps TRBD1 (6 bases). Germline assignment: CDR1 SQVTM and CDR2 ANQGSEA. The CDR3 runs 14 residues. Trimming left V 6 bases short and J 0 bases short, with 15 bases between. The CDR3 nucleotides read TGCAGCGTAGCCGATACAGGGCTCTCCTACGAGCAGTACTTC. It translates to CSVADTGLSYEQYF.